This entry describes one T cell receptor beta chain. Its antigen is unidentified. The data derive from a study of memory CD4+ T cells and cytomegalovirus serostatus. Study as a whole: Healthy Belgian adult donors included fewer than 10 CMV-positive and some 24 CMV-negative people. Study outcomes and limitations: About 40% of the roughly 160 known CMV-associated TCRbeta sequences appeared in CD4+ memory. The CMV-associated TCR signature appears largely within the CD4+ memory repertoire.

The sort gate was single viable CD3+CD4+CD8-CD45RO+ cells for memory CD4+ T cells. This CDR3 spans 14 amino acids. V trimming: 3 bases; J trimming: 0 bases; junction bases outside the gene matches: 3. The germline V gene has CDR1 SGDLS and CDR2 YYNGEE. Some clones are missing from TCRdb's copy, which holds only in-frame ones; the method was immunoSEQ multiplex PCR. The sample has fewer than 40,000 clones, approximately 79% seen once; the top ten hold roughly 5%. The gene calls are TRBV9 and TRBJ2-7, with 7 bases identical to TRBD1. Sequences were obtained from memory CD4+ T cells from blood. The sequence was collected from an adult in good health and CMV-seropositive. The DNA for the CDR3 is TGTGCCAGCAGCGCCTGGGACAGCTCCTACGAGCAGTACTTC. As protein: CASSAWDSSYEQYF. The whole variable domain, remainder taken from reference TRBV9 and TRBJ2-7, is DSGVTQTPKHLITATGQRVTLRCSPRSGDLSVYWYQQSLDQGLQFLIQYYNGEERAKGNILERFSAQQFPDLHSELNLSSLELGDSALYFCASSAWDSSYEQYFGPGTRLTVT.